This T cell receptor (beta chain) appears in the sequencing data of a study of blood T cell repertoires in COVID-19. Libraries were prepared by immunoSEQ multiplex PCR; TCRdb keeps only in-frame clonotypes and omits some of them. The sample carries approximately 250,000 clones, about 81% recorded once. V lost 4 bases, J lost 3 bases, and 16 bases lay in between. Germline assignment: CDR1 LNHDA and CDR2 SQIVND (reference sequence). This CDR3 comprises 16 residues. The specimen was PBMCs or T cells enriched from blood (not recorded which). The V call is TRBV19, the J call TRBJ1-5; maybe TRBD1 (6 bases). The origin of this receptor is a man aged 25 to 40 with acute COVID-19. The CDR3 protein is CASSTVRQASNQPQHF. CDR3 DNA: TGTGCCAGTAGTACCGTCAGACAGGCCTCCAATCAGCCCCAGCATTTT.